This entry features one T cell receptor beta chain sequence. Its antigen is still unknown. These data come from a study of T cells in localized non-small cell lung cancer. Using immunoSEQ multiplex PCR, the repertoire was profiled, and TCRdb retains in-frame clones only, with some absent. The sample records under 2,000 clones, roughly 25% being singletons. Findings and limits, study-wide: The study sequenced only one region of the tumor. As a result, intratumor heterogeneity could not be excluded and remains possible.

The CDR3 totals 15 residues. Looked up from germline, CDR1 is SGHRS and CDR2 is YFSETQ. V was pared by 0 bases and J by 1 base, with 2 bases of the junction left unmatched. The J gene is TRBJ2-3, the V gene TRBV5-1, with TRBD2 matching 7 bases. Sequences were derived from lung tumor tissue, sampled before any cancer treatment. This TCR was sampled from a woman aged 35 to 69 with stage III lung adenocarcinoma. This CDR3 reads CASSLGRGGTDTQYF. The CDR3 DNA sequence: TGCGCCAGCAGCTTGGGTCGGGGGGGCACAGATACGCAGTATTTT.